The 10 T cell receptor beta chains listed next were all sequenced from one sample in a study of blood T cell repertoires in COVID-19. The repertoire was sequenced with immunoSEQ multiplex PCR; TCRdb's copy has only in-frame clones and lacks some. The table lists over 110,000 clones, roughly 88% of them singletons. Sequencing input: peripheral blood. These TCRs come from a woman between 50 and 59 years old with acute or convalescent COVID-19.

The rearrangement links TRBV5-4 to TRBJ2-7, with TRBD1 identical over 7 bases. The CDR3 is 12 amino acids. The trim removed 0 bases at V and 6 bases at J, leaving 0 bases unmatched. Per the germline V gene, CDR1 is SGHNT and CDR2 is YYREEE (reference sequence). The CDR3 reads CASSLAGGEQYF. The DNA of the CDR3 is TGTGCCAGCAGCTTGGCAGGGGGCGAGCAGTACTTC.

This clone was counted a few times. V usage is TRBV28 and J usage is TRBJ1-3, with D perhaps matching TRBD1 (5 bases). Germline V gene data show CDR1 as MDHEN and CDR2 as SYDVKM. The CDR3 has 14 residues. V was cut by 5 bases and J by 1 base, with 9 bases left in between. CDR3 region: CASSIRGSGNTIYF. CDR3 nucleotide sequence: TGTGCCAGCAGTATTAGGGGTTCTGGAAACACCATATATTTT.

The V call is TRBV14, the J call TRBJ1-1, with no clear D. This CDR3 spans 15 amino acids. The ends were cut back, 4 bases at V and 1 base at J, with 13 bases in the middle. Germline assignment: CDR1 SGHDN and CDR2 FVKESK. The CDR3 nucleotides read TGTGCCAGCAGCCTCAGCGGGCTGTGGAACACTGAAGCTTTCTTT. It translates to CASSLSGLWNTEAFF.

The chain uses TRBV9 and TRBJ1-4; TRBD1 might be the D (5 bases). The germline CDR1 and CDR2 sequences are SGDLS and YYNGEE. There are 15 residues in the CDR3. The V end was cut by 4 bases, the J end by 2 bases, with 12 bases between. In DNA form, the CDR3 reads TGTGCCAGCAGCCCCAGCCCAGGGACTAATGAAAAACTGTTTTTT. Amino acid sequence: CASSPSPGTNEKLFF.

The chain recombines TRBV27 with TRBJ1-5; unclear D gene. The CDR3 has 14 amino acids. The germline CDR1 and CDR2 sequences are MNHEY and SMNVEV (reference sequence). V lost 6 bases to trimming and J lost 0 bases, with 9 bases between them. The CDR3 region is CASRLLYSNQPQHF. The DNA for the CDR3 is TGTGCCAGCAGGCTTCTATATAGCAATCAGCCCCAGCATTTT.

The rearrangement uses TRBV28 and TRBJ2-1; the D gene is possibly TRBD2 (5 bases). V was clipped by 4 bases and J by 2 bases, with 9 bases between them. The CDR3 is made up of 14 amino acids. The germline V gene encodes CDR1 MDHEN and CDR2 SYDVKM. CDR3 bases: TGTGCCAGCAGTTCCCCCGGGACCTACAATGAGCAGTTCTTC. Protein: CASSSPGTYNEQFF.

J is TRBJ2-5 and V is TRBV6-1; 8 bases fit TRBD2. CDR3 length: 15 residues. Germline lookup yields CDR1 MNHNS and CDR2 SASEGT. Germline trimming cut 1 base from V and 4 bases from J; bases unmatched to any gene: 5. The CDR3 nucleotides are TGTGCCAGCAGTGAAGTTCCGGGGGGGGGAGAGACCCAGTACTTC. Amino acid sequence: CASSEVPGGGETQYF.

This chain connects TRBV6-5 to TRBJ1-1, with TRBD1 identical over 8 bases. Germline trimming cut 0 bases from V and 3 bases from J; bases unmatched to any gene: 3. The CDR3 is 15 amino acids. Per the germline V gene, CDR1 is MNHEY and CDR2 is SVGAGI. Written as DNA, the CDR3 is TGTGCCAGCAGTTACTCGTACAGGGGGGACACTGAAGCTTTCTTT. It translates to CASSYSYRGDTEAFF.

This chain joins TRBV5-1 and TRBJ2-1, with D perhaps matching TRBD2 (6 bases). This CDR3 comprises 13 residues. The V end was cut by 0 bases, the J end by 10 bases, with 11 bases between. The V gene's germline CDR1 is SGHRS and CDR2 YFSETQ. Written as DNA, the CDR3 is TGCGCCAGCAGCTTGGGACGGGGGAACGAGCAGTTCTTC. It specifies CASSLGRGNEQFF.

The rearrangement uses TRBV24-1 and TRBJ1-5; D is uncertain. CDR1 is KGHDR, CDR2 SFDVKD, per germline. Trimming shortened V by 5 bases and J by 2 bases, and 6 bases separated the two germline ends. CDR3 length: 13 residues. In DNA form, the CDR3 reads TGTGCCACCAGTGCTGAGGGCAATCAGCCCCAGCATTTT. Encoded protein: CATSAEGNQPQHF.